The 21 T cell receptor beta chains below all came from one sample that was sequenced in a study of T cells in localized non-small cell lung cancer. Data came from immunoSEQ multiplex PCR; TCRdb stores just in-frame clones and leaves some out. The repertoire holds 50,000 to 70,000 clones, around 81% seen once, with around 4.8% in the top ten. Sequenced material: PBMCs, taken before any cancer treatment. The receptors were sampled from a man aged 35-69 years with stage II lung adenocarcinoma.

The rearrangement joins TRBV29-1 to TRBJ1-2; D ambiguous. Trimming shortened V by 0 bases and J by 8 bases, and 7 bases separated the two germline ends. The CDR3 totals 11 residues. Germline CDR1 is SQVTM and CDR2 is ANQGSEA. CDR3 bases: TGCAGCGTTGAAGATCTTAGAGGCTACACCTTC. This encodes CSVEDLRGYTF.

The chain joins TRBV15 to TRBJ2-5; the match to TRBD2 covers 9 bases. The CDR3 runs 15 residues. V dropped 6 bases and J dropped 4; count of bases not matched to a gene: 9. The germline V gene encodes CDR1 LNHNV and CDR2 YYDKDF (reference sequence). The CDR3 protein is CATSTPAGGGETQYF. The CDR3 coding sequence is TGTGCCACCAGTACTCCGGCGGGAGGGGGAGAGACCCAGTACTTC.

This CDR3 is CSGGDRGLFF. The CDR3 coding sequence is TGCAGCGGTGGGGACAGGGGTCTGTTCTTC. The J gene is TRBJ2-1, the V gene TRBV29-1; 10 bases match TRBD1. CDR1 is SQVTM, CDR2 ANQGSEA, per germline. Germline trimming cut 7 bases from V and 15 bases from J; bases unmatched to any gene: 6. This CDR3 is built from 10 residues.

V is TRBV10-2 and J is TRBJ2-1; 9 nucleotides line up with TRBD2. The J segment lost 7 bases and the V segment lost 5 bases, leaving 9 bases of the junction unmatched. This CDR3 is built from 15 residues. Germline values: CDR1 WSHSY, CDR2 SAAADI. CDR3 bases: TGCGCCAGCAGTACCATAGCGGGAGCGTCAAATGAGCAGTTCTTC. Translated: CASSTIAGASNEQFF.

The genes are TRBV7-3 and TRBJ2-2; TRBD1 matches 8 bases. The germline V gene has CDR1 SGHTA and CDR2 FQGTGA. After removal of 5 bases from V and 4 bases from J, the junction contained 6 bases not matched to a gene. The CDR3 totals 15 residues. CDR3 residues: CASSPQGAGTGELFF. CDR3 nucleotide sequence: TGTGCCAGCAGCCCTCAGGGGGCAGGCACCGGGGAGCTGTTTTTT.

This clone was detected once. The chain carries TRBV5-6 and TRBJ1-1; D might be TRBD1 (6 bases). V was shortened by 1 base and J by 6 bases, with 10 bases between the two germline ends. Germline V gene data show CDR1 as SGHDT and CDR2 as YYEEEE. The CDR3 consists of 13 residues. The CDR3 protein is CASSLSGAPEAFF. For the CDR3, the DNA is TGTGCCAGCAGCTTGTCGGGGGCCCCTGAAGCTTTCTTT.

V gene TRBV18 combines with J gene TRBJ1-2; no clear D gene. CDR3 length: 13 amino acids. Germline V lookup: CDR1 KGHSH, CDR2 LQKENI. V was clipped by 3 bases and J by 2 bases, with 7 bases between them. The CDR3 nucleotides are TGTGCCAGCTCACCGACTGAGAACTATGGCTACACCTTC. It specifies CASSPTENYGYTF. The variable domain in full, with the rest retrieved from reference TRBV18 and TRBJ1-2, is NAGVMQNPRHLVRRRGQEARLRCSPMKGHSHVYWYRQLPEEGLKFMVYLQKENIIDESGMPKERFSAEFPKEGPSILRIQQVVRGDSAAYFCASSPTENYGYTFGSGTRLTVV.

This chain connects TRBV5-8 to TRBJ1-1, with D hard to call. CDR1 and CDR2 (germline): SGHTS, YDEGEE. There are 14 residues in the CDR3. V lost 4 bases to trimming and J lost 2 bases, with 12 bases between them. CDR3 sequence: CASSLRALNTEAFF. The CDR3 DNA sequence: TGTGCCAGCAGCCTAAGGGCACTAAACACTGAAGCTTTCTTT.

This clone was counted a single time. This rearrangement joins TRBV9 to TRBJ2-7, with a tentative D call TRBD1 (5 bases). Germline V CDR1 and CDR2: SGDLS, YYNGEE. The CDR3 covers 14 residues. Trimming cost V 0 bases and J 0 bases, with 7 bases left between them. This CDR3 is CASSVDTGSYEQYF. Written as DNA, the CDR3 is TGTGCCAGCAGCGTAGACACAGGCTCCTACGAGCAGTACTTC.

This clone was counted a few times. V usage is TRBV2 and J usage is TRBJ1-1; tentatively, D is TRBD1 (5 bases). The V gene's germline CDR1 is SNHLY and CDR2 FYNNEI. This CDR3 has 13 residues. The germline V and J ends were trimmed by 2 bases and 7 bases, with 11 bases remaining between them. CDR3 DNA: TGTGCCAGCAGTGAATTGTTGGGGGGTGAAGCTTTCTTT. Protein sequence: CASSELLGGEAFF.

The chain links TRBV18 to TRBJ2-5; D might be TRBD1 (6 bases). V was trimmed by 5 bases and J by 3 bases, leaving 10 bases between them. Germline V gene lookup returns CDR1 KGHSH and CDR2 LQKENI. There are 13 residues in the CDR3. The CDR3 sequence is CASSFSGEETQYF. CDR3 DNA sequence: TGTGCCAGCTCATTTTCAGGGGAAGAGACCCAGTACTTC. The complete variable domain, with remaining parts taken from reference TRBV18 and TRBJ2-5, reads NAGVMQNPRHLVRRRGQEARLRCSPMKGHSHVYWYRQLPEEGLKFMVYLQKENIIDESGMPKERFSAEFPKEGPSILRIQQVVRGDSAAYFCASSFSGEETQYFGPGTRLLVL.

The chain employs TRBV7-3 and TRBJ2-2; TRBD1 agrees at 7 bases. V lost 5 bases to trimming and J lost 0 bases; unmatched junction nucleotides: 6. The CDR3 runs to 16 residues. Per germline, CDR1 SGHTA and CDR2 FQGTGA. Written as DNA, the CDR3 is TGTGCCAGCAGCGGCTGGGGGACAGCGAACACCGGGGAGCTGTTTTTT. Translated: CASSGWGTANTGELFF.

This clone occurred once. The CDR3 loop is CATSRGGQGQETQYF. CDR3 nucleotide sequence: TGTGCCACCAGCAGAGGTGGACAGGGCCAAGAGACCCAGTACTTC. The V call is TRBV15, the J call TRBJ2-5, with 8 bases identical to TRBD1. Germline CDR1 and CDR2: LNHNV and YYDKDF (reference sequence). CDR3 length: 15 amino acids. J gave up 1 base and V 1 base, and 2 bases lay outside the gene matches.

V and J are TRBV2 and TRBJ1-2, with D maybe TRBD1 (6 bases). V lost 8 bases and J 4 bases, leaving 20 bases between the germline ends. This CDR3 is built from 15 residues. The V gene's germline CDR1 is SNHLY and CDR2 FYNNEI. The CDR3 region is CASQASMTGVYGYTF. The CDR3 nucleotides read TGTGCCAGCCAAGCTTCGATGACAGGTGTCTATGGCTACACCTTC. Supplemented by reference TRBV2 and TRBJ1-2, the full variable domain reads EPEVTQTPSHQVTQMGQEVILRCVPISNHLYFYWYRQILGQKVEFLVSFYNNEISEKSEIFDDQFSVERPDGSNFTLKIRSTKLEDSAMYFCASQASMTGVYGYTFGSGTRLTVV.

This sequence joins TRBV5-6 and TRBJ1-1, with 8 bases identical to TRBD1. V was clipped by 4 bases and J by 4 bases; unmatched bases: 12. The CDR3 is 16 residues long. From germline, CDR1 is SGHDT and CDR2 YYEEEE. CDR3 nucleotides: TGTGCCAGCAGCAAGGGACAGGCAGGGTGGCTCACTGAAGCTTTCTTT. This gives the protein CASSKGQAGWLTEAFF.

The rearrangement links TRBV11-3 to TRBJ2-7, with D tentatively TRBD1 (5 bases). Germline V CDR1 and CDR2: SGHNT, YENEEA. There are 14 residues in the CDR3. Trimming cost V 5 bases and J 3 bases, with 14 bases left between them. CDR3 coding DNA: TGTGCCAGCAGCCAAGATGGCCAGGGCTACGAGCAGTACTTC. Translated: CASSQDGQGYEQYF.

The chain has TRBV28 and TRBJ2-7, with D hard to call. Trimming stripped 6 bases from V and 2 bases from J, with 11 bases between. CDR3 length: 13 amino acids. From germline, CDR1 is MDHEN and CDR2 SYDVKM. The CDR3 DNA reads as TGTGCCAGCAGACCCCAAACCACCTACGAGCAGTACTTC. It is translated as CASRPQTTYEQYF.

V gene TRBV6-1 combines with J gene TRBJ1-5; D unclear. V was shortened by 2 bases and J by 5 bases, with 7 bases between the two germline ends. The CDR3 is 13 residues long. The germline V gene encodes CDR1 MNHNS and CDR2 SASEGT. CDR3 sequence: CASSEWAYQPQHF. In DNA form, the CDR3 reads TGTGCCAGCAGTGAATGGGCGTATCAGCCCCAGCATTTT.

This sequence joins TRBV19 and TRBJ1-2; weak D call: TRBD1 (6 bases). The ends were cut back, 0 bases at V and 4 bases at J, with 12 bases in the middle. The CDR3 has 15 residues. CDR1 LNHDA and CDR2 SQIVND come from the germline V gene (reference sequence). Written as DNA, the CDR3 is TGTGCCAGTAGTATAGAACACAGGGCGGTCTATGGCTACACCTTC. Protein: CASSIEHRAVYGYTF.

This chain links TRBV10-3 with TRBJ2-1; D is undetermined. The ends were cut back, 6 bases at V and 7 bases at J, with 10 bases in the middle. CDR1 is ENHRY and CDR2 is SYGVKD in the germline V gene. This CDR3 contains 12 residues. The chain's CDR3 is CAIRQSRNEQFF. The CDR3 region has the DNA TGTGCCATCAGACAGTCTCGAAATGAGCAGTTCTTC.

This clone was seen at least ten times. This chain's CDR3 is CASSPELGPGGEQYF. The CDR3, as DNA: TGTGCCAGCAGCCCCGAACTTGGGCCAGGGGGTGAGCAGTACTTC. J is TRBJ2-7 and V is TRBV11-1; 7 bases are a match to TRBD1. The CDR3 spans 15 residues. V dropped 5 bases and J dropped 7; count of bases not matched to a gene: 14. Germline V gives CDR1 SGHAT, CDR2 FQDESV (reference sequence).